This record concerns one T cell receptor beta chain sequence. The antigen remains undetermined. Researchers ran the PCR with 60 Vbeta and 13 Jbeta primers. Clones were sequenced by immunoSEQ multiplex PCR, and TCRdb holds only the in-frame ones, with some missing. Of about 140,000 clones in the sample, around 90% were seen once. The data stem from a study of cytomegalovirus exposure and HLA in healthy donors. Study conclusions and caveats: The productive fraction for most TCR beta V segments was about 87% or about 30% in an earlier analysis. Several top significant clusters appeared, in a later analysis, to be linked to common viral pathogens.

V lost 6 bases to trimming and J lost 1 base; unmatched junction nucleotides: 5. The CDR3 runs to 15 residues. Looked up from germline, CDR1 is MNHEY and CDR2 is SVGAGI. Source material: PBMCs. The receptor's source is a middle-aged woman in good health and CMV-seronegative. The chain joins TRBV6-5 to TRBJ2-2, with 7 bases aligning to TRBD2. This CDR3 reads CASRPREENTGELFF. CDR3 nucleotide sequence: TGTGCCAGCAGGCCCCGGGAGGAGAACACCGGGGAGCTGTTTTTT.